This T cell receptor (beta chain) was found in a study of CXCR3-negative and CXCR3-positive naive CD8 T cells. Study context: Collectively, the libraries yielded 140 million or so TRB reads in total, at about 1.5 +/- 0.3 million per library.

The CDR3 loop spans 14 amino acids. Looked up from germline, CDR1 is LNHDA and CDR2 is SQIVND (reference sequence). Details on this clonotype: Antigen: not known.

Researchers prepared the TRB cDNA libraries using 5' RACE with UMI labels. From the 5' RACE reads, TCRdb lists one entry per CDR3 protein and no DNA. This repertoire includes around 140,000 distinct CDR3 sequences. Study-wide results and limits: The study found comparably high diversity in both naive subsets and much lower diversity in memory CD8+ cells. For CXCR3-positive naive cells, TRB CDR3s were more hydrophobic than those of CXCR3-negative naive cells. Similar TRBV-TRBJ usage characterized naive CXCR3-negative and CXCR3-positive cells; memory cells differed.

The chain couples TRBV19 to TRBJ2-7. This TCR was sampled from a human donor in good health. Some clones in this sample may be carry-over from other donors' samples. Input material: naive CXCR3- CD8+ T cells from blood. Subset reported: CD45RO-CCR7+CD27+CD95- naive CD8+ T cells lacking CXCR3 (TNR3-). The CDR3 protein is CASSPDSGTYEQYF. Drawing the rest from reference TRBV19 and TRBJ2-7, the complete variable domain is DGGITQSPKYLFRKEGQNVTLSCEQNLNHDAMYWYRQDPGQGLRLIYYSQIVNDFQKGDIAEGYSVSREKKESFPLTVTSAQKNPTAFYLCASSPDSGTYEQYFGPGTRLTVT.